Below are 5 T cell receptor beta chains sequenced from a single sample in a study of T-cell reconstitution after alpha-beta-depleted transplantation in children. A library of TCRbeta sequences, prepared with unique molecular identifiers, was generated. TCRdb redid the calling of the PCR reads with MiXCR, one entry per CDR3 protein. The table records around 240,000 distinct CDR3 sequences, more than 7.5% of them present only once. This specimen consisted of PBMCs from the stem cell graft donor, obtained from the stem cell graft. Receptor source: a human donor who donated a stem cell graft to a child with SCID.

This clonotype has just a few counts. The V and J genes are TRBV5-1 and TRBJ1-2; TRBD1 might be the D (6 bases). The V and J ends lost 4 bases and 4 bases respectively, with 14 bases between them. The CDR3 consists of 14 residues. Germline-derived CDR1 and CDR2 are SGHRS and YFSETQ. The CDR3 here is CASSTITGSYGYTF. The CDR3, as DNA: TGCGCCAGCAGCACTATTACAGGGTCCTATGGCTACACCTTC.

This chain connects TRBV19 to TRBJ1-1, with 10 positions matching TRBD1. Germline trimming cut 7 bases from V and 1 base from J; bases unmatched to any gene: 6. There are 15 residues in the CDR3. Germline assignment: CDR1 LNHDA and CDR2 SQIVND (reference sequence). This CDR3 is CASTRRQGANTEAFF. CDR3 bases: TGTGCCAGTACCCGTAGACAGGGGGCGAACACTGAAGCTTTCTTT.

This clonotype was counted between two and nine times. The chain recombines TRBV18 with TRBJ2-3, with 7 bases that match TRBD1. The J segment lost 8 bases and the V segment lost 5 bases, leaving 16 bases of the junction unmatched. The CDR3 sequence is 16 residues long. Germline V lookup: CDR1 KGHSH, CDR2 LQKENI. The CDR3 DNA follows: TGTGCCAGCTCATTCGTAACCGGGACAGAACGAAGTACGCAGTATTTT. Translating it yields CASSFVTGTERSTQYF. Full variable domain (missing parts from reference TRBV18 and TRBJ2-3): NAGVMQNPRHLVRRRGQEARLRCSPMKGHSHVYWYRQLPEEGLKFMVYLQKENIIDESGMPKERFSAEFPKEGPSILRIQQVVRGDSAAYFCASSFVTGTERSTQYFGPGTRLTVL.

This clonotype has a count of ten or more. The CDR3 nucleotides read TGTGCCAGCGGCGGGACTGATAACACTGAAGCTTTCTTT. Amino acid sequence: CASGGTDNTEAFF. The genes are TRBV19 and TRBJ1-1, with D maybe TRBD1 (5 bases). This CDR3 is 13 amino acids long. Germline loops: CDR1 LNHDA, CDR2 SQIVND (reference sequence). Trimming pared 9 bases from V and 2 bases from J, leaving 13 bases between.

This clonotype was recorded at least ten times. The V gene is TRBV7-2, the J gene TRBJ1-2; the match to TRBD1 covers 11 bases. CDR1 is SGHTA, CDR2 FQGNSA, per germline. Trimming at V came to 1 base and at J to 8 bases, leaving 3 bases not matched to a gene. The CDR3 spans 14 residues. The chain's CDR3 is CASSLGTGGEGYTF. The CDR3 region has the DNA TGTGCCAGCAGCTTAGGGACAGGGGGCGAGGGCTACACCTTC.